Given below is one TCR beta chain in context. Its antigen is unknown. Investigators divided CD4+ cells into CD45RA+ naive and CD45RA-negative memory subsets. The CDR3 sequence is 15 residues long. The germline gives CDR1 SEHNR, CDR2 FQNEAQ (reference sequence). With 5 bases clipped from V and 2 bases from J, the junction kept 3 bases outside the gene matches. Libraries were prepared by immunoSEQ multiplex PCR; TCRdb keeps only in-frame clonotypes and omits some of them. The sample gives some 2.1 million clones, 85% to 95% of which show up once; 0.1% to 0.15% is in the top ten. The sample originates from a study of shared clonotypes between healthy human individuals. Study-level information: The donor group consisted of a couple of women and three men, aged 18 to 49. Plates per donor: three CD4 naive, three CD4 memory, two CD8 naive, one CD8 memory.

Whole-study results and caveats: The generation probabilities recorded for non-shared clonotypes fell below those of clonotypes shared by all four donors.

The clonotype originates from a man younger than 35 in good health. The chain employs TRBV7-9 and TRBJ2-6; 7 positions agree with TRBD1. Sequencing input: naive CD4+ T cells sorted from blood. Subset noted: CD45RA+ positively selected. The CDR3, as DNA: TGTGCCAGCAGCGTCCAGGGGGCTGGGGCCAACGTCCTGACTTTC. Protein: CASSVQGAGANVLTF.